These 14 T cell receptor beta chains originate from one sample sequenced in a study of tumor and adjacent non-tumor tissue in lung cancer. This sample's RNA came from whole unsorted tissue. TCRbeta libraries were built with three rounds of nested PCR, modified from ARM-PCR. One entry per CDR3 protein, called by TCRdb with MiXCR from the multiplex PCR reads. The table lists approximately 140,000 distinct CDR3 sequences, roughly 66% of them singletons, with about 18% in the top ten. The specimen was lung tumor tissue. These receptors were collected from a man aged 60 to 75 with small cell lung cancer.

Comments on this clonotype: A much larger clone differs by one base, so this may be a read error. The rearrangement links TRBV20-1 to TRBJ2-1, with a tentative D call TRBD2 (6 bases). Germline CDR1 DFQATT, CDR2 SNEGSKA (reference sequence). This CDR3 is built from 14 residues. V was trimmed by 6 bases and J by 12 bases, leaving 24 bases between them. The CDR3 DNA sequence: TGCAGTGCCCCTAGGGGAGACGGGGGAATCTTGCAGTTCTTC. Amino acid sequence: CSAPRGDGGILQFF.

The chain is built from TRBV28 and TRBJ2-3; no definite D call. Germline values: CDR1 MDHEN, CDR2 SYDVKM. The CDR3 loop spans 13 amino acids. The V end was cut by 5 bases, the J end by 6 bases, with 12 bases between. The CDR3 protein is CASSPGTFDTQYF. The CDR3 bases are TGTGCCAGCAGTCCCGGAACTTTCGATACGCAGTATTTT.

In its sample, this clonotype was seen many times. This rearrangement joins TRBV6-5 to TRBJ1-2, with D perhaps TRBD1 (6 bases). V was trimmed by 0 bases and J by 1 base, leaving 15 bases between them. Germline V gene sequence: CDR1 MNHEY, CDR2 SVGAGI. This CDR3 has 17 residues. The CDR3 DNA sequence: TGTGCCAGCAGTTACTCGATTGTCGAGGGGGTTAACTATGGCTACACCTTC. It specifies CASSYSIVEGVNYGYTF.

The chain employs TRBV6-7 and TRBJ2-7, with 8 nucleotides matching TRBD1. TRBV6-7 has ORF status, its function being uncertain. The CDR3 loop spans 14 amino acids. The CDR3 loop is CVSSYRQGPYEQYF. The CDR3 bases are TGTGTCAGTAGTTACCGACAGGGGCCCTACGAGCAGTACTTC.

About this clonotype: Relative to the germline gene, one junction end is altered; a read error may explain this. V is TRBV20-1 and J is TRBJ2-5; D not resolved. The V gene's germline CDR1 is DFQATT and CDR2 SNEGSKA (reference sequence). The CDR3 contains 11 residues. The CDR3 loop is CSVRCIKAQYF. The CDR3 nucleotides are TGCAGTGTTAGATGTATAAAAGCCCAGTACTTC.

A remark on this clonotype: Lacking the conserved final phenylalanine or tryptophan, this CDR3 likely reflects a read error. The V and J genes are TRBV20-1 and TRBJ1-6; D is perhaps TRBD1 (6 bases). V was cut by 2 bases and J by 9 bases, with 14 bases left in between. Looked up from germline, CDR1 is DFQATT and CDR2 is SNEGSKA (reference sequence). The CDR3 covers 14 residues. The CDR3, as DNA: TGCAGTGCTAGACAGGGGACCCTAAGTTCACCCCTCCACCTT. It translates to CSARQGTLSSPLHL.

The chain links TRBV5-5 to TRBJ2-5; no firm D call. CDR1 and CDR2 (germline): SGHKS, YYEKEE (reference sequence). V gave up 1 base and J gave up 2 bases, with 6 bases separating them. The length of the CDR3 is 13 residues. The CDR3 nucleotides are TGTGCCAGCAGCTTGATGCCTCAAGAGACCCAGTACTTC. This sequence encodes CASSLMPQETQYF.

The sample holds one count of this clonotype. The chain carries TRBV13 and TRBJ1-1; possibly TRBD1 for D (6 bases). Germline assignment: CDR1 PRHDT and CDR2 FYEKMQ (reference sequence). The CDR3 runs to 14 residues. V was cut by 5 bases and J by 9 bases, with 19 bases left in between. In nucleotides, the CDR3 is TGTGCCAGCAGCCGCGGGGGGGGCTATCCCAAAGCTTTCTTT. It specifies CASSRGGGYPKAFF. Full variable domain (missing parts from reference TRBV13 and TRBJ1-1): AAGVIQSPRHLIKEKRETATLKCYPIPRHDTVYWYQQGPGQDPQFLISFYEKMQSDKGSIPDRFSAQQFSDYHSELNMSSLELGDSALYFCASSRGGGYPKAFFGQGTRLTVV.

Many counts were recorded for this clonotype. V and J are TRBV28 and TRBJ2-7; no reliable D call. The germline CDR1 and CDR2 sequences are MDHEN and SYDVKM. Trimming removed 4 bases from V and 3 bases from J, with 10 bases in between. The CDR3 extends over 13 amino acids. In DNA form, the CDR3 reads TGTGCCAGCAGTTCTTTGGACGGCTACGAGCAGTACTTC. Its protein is CASSSLDGYEQYF.

Turning to this clonotype: The CDR3 does not end in the conserved phenylalanine or tryptophan, so this is likely a read error. The chain recombines TRBV13 with TRBJ2-2; D is perhaps TRBD1 (6 bases). The CDR3 spans 16 residues. Germline-derived CDR1 and CDR2 are PRHDT and FYEKMQ (reference sequence). V was trimmed by 5 bases and J by 0 bases, leaving 13 bases between them. The CDR3 bases are TGTGCCAGCAGCCGCCCCGGGACAACGAACACCGGGGAGCTGTTTCTT. It specifies CASSRPGTTNTGELFL.

As to this clonotype: Its ends do not fully match the called genes, so a read error is possible. This chain links TRBV4-2 with TRBJ2-7; 11 bases map to TRBD2. In germline, CDR1 is LGHNA, CDR2 YNFKEQ. CDR3 size: 14 residues. The CDR3, as DNA: TGTGTCAGCAGCCCAGTAGCGGGAGGGGGGGAGCAGTACTTC. This translates into CVSSPVAGGGEQYF.

To note about this clonotype: With a much larger clone just one base away, this may be a read error. This chain uses TRBV29-1 with TRBJ2-1, with D perhaps assigned TRBD1 or TRBD2 (6 bases each). Germline CDR1 and CDR2: SQVTM and ANQGSEA. V dropped 7 bases and J dropped 9 bases, with 19 bases sitting between them. The CDR3 contains 13 residues. This chain's CDR3 is CSACAARGGEQFF. CDR3 DNA sequence: TGCAGCGCTTGCGCCGCCAGGGGAGGTGAGCAGTTCTTC.

This clonotype has just a few counts. The rearrangement joins TRBV28 to TRBJ1-3; possibly TRBD1 for D (5 bases). This CDR3 region has 15 residues. Germline V gene sequence: CDR1 MDHEN, CDR2 SYDVKM. Trimming shortened V by 2 bases and J by 4 bases, and 12 bases separated the two germline ends. The CDR3 protein is CASSLVGAAGNTIYF. CDR3 nucleotide sequence: TGTGCCAGCAGTTTAGTTGGGGCGGCCGGAAACACCATATATTTT.

This clonotype has a handful of counts. The rearrangement uses TRBV12-3 or TRBV12-4 and TRBJ2-7; D might be TRBD2 (5 bases). The CDR3 covers 14 residues. V dropped 7 bases and J dropped 0 bases, with 13 bases sitting between them. Written as DNA, the CDR3 is TGTGCCAGCACCGAGAGGACTGGCTCCTACGAGCAGTACTTC. Protein sequence: CASTERTGSYEQYF.